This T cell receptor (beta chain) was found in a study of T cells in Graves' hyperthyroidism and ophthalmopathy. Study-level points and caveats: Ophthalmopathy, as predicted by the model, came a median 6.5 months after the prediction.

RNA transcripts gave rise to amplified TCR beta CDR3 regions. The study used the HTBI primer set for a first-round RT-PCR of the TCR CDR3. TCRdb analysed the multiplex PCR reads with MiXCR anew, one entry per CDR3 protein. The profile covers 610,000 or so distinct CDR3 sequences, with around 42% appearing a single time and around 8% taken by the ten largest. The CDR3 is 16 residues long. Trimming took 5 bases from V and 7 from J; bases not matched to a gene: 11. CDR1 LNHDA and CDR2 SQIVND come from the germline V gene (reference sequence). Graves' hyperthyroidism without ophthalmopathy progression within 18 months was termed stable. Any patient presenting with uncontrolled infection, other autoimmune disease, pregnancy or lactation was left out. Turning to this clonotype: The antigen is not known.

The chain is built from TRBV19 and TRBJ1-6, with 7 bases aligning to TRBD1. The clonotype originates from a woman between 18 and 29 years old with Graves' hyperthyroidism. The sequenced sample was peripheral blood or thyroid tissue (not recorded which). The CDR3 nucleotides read TGTGCCAGTAGTGCCGAGCGGACAGGTGGAAATTCACCCCTCCACTTT. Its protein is CASSAERTGGNSPLHF.